The TCR beta chain described here comes from a study of Ad26.COV2.S vaccination and SARS-CoV-2 variants. As concerns this clone: The limits of the CDR3 on the DNA are not certain, so only TCRdb's listed CDR3 is given.

The length of the CDR3 is 15 amino acids, counting both ends. The assay was immunoSEQ multiplex PCR, and TCRdb's table has in-frame clones only and misses some. The repertoire includes hundreds of thousands of clones, roughly 91% of them detected once, and approximately 5% sits in the top ten. Described treatment: some 19 received Ad26.COV2.S at low or high dose, single or two shots; 5 received placebo; per-sample allocation not given. Collection of samples fell on day 63 after the first vaccine or placebo injection. The TCR sequence derives from a person between 18 and 65 years old who received the Ad26.COV2.S COVID-19 vaccine or a placebo. The chain couples TRBV21-1 to TRBJ1-2. TRBV21-1 is noted as a pseudogene. The material sequenced was peripheral blood, taken in a trial of Ad26.COV2.S vaccine versus placebo. The CDR3 loop reads CASSKVGSGNYGYTF.